This TCR beta chain was captured by sequencing in a study of OX40 agonist ivuxolimab in advanced cancers. Study in general: Those treated in dose escalation had hepatocellular carcinoma, melanoma, renal cell cancer or head and neck cancer.

The protocol was immunoSEQ multiplex PCR, while the TCRdb copy is restricted to in-frame clones and leaves out a portion. The top ten hold 0.85% to 1% of the sample, which has tens of thousands of clones, approximately 86% seen once. General observations from the study: The investigators did not determine what antigen specificity the expanded peripheral T cells had.

Systemic immunosuppression or autoimmune disease history was grounds to exclude patients. Per germline, CDR1 SGHRS and CDR2 YFSETQ. Trimming took 4 bases from V and 4 from J; bases not matched to a gene: 8. CDR3 length: 15 amino acids. This clone was observed a handful of times. Its antigen is still unknown. V usage is TRBV5-1 and J usage is TRBJ1-2; 9 bases line up with TRBD1. The TCR was taken from an adult with an advanced solid tumor such as melanoma, head and neck, liver or kidney cancer. Sequencing was performed on CD4+ or CD8+ T cells sorted from blood, taken in a trial of the OX40 agonist ivuxolimab. In DNA form, the CDR3 reads TGCGCCAGCAGCGGAATACCGGGACAGGGCTATGGCTACACCTTC. Protein product: CASSGIPGQGYGYTF.